These T cell receptor beta chains were read from a single sample in a study of blood T cell repertoires in COVID-19. Method: immunoSEQ multiplex PCR; TCRdb's copy keeps in-frame clones and lacks some. Seen here are approximately 450,000 clones, approximately 90% observed once, and the top ten hold approximately 2%. The specimen sequenced was PBMCs or T cells enriched from blood (not recorded which). The receptors stem from a woman under 30 with acute COVID-19. The CDR3 runs from the conserved cysteine through the conserved F or W. The order of the fields is clone size, J gene, D gene, V gene, CDR3 protein, CDR3 DNA. A D gene is named only where the DNA matches it firmly. Clone size is not always given. Where it is, it says once, few, many or a class for expanded clones.

>.|TRBJ1-6|.|TRBV28
CASSSNRVWSPLHF
TGTGCCAGCAGTTCCAACAGGGTTTGGTCACCCCTCCACTTT
>once|TRBJ1-5|.|TRBV19
CASSTPDSHENQPQHF
TGTGCCAGTAGTACCCCTGACAGCCACGAGAATCAGCCCCAGCATTTT
>.|TRBJ1-6|.|TRBV11-2
CASSLVRNSPLHF
TGTGCCAGCAGCTTAGTGAGGAATTCACCCCTCCACTTT
>.|TRBJ1-2|TRBD1|TRBV7-9
CASTPRTGGRTGTF
TGTGCCAGCACCCCACGGACAGGAGGAAGGACTGGCACCTTC
>.|TRBJ1-5|.|TRBV7-2
CASSLLFNQPQHF
TGTGCCAGCAGCTTACTATTCAATCAGCCCCAGCATTTT
>once|TRBJ1-4|.|TRBV7-8
CASRNSLNEKLFF
TGTGCCAGCAGGAACAGTCTTAATGAAAAACTGTTTTTT
>.|TRBJ2-7|.|TRBV12-3/TRBV12-4
CASSPGVSYEQYF
TGTGCCAGCAGTCCAGGGGTCTCCTACGAGCAGTACTTC
>.|TRBJ2-3|.|TRBV4-1
CASSQGGGSTDTQYF
TGCGCCAGCAGCCAAGGAGGGGGTAGCACAGATACGCAGTATTTT
>.|TRBJ2-3|.|TRBV4-2
CASSHALRGSEPGTQYF
TGTGCCAGCAGCCATGCCCTCCGGGGGAGTGAACCCGGGACGCAGTATTTT
>.|TRBJ1-2|TRBD1|TRBV25-1
CASRLDRGSGYTF
TGTGCCAGCAGACTAGACAGGGGAAGTGGCTACACCTTC
>.|TRBJ2-2|TRBD2|TRBV7-2
CASSLKGTSGPTNTGELFF
TGTGCCAGCAGCTTAAAAGGGACTAGCGGGCCCACGAACACCGGGGAGCTGTTTTTT
>.|TRBJ2-1|TRBD1|TRBV23-1
CASSNGDRTYNEQFF
TGCGCCAGCAGTAACGGGGACAGGACCTACAATGAGCAGTTCTTC
>.|TRBJ2-1|.|TRBV21-1
CASSKGAIPRDNEQFF
TGTGCCAGCAGCAAAGGGGCCATCCCCCGCGACAATGAGCAGTTCTTC
>.|TRBJ1-6|TRBD1|TRBV14
CASSPTGTVDSPLHF
TGTGCCAGCAGCCCTACCGGGACAGTTGATTCACCCCTCCACTTT
>.|TRBJ1-4|TRBD1|TRBV2
CASSGGTGGGNEKLFF
TGTGCCAGCAGTGGCGGGACAGGGGGCGGTAATGAAAAACTGTTTTTT
>.|TRBJ2-2|TRBD2|TRBV30
CAWSGGTLGGWTGELFF
TGTGCCTGGAGTGGAGGAACCCTCGGGGGGTGGACCGGGGAGCTGTTTTTT
>.|TRBJ1-2|.|TRBV7-9
CASSFGGGSYGYTF
TGTGCCAGCAGCTTTGGGGGAGGGAGCTATGGCTACACCTTC
>.|TRBJ1-5|TRBD1|TRBV12-3/TRBV12-4
CASSGQDGQPQHF
TGTGCCAGCAGCGGACAGGATGGGCAGCCCCAGCATTTT
>.|TRBJ1-2|.|TRBV29-1
CSVEQGYTF
TGCAGCGTTGAGCAGGGCTACACCTTC
>.|TRBJ1-1|.|TRBV5-3
CARSLEERDEAFF
TGTGCCAGAAGCTTGGAGGAGAGGGATGAAGCTTTCTTT
>.|TRBJ1-1|.|TRBV19
CASSIAGQLNTEAFF
TGTGCCAGTAGTATAGCAGGACAGCTGAACACTGAAGCTTTCTTT
>.|TRBJ2-5|TRBD1|TRBV27
CASSPNRGPGDQETQYF
TGTGCCAGCAGCCCTAACAGGGGCCCAGGGGACCAAGAGACCCAGTACTTC
>.|TRBJ2-1|TRBD1|TRBV19
CASVLSGQALNEQFF
TGTGCCAGTGTCCTCTCGGGACAGGCCCTGAATGAGCAGTTCTTC
>.|TRBJ1-2|TRBD1|TRBV6-5
CASLQGAEGYTF
TGTGCCAGTTTACAGGGGGCGGAAGGCTACACCTTC
>.|TRBJ1-1|TRBD1|TRBV7-9
CASSSGTGGQNTEAFF
TGTGCCAGCAGCTCGGGGACAGGTGGACAAAACACTGAAGCTTTCTTT
>.|TRBJ2-5|.|TRBV28
CASSSPGTRTLETQYF
TGTGCCAGCAGTTCGCCCGGGACACGGACCCTAGAGACCCAGTACTTC
>once|TRBJ1-5|TRBD1|TRBV6-2/TRBV6-3
CASSTRDSKYSNQPQHF
TGTGCCAGCAGTACCAGGGACAGCAAATATAGCAATCAGCCCCAGCATTTT
>once|TRBJ2-1|TRBD2|TRBV19
CASSSLRETSGRYNEQFF
TGTGCCAGTAGTTCACTACGTGAGACTAGCGGGAGGTACAATGAGCAGTTCTTC